This is a list of T cell receptor beta chains from one sample in a study of beta chain features in type 1 diabetes. The protocol was immunoSEQ multiplex PCR, while the TCRdb copy is restricted to in-frame clones and leaves out a portion. The sample contains fewer than 300,000 clones, approximately 11% of which appear only once. The sequenced sample consisted of naive CD4+ T cells from blood. The receptors were gathered from a man in his thirties or forties with type 1 diabetes. Both conserved end residues are part of each CDR3. Each record gives: D gene, J gene, V gene, CDR3 protein. The D gene is left open where the match is weak.

.	TRBJ1-6	TRBV23-1	CASSPGTGGSHNSPLHF
TRBD2	TRBJ2-5	TRBV7-2	CASSLVASGETQYF
TRBD1	TRBJ2-3	TRBV4-1	CASSLGTGPYGDTQYF
.	TRBJ2-7	TRBV18	CASSSTGLTEQYF
TRBD2	TRBJ2-5	TRBV2	CASSWGGETQYF
TRBD1	TRBJ2-4	TRBV29-1	CSVRGQGAGNIQYF
TRBD1	TRBJ2-1	TRBV27	CASRPGTGGNEQFF
TRBD1	TRBJ2-5	TRBV29-1	CSLRGLQETQYF
.	TRBJ1-2	TRBV2	CASTPLRDSNYGYTF
.	TRBJ2-1	TRBV9	CASSPLPDSYNEQFF
TRBD1	TRBJ1-5	TRBV18	CASSLAGTVDQPQHF
TRBD2	TRBJ2-7	TRBV30	CAWRIAGGSREQYF
.	TRBJ2-1	TRBV4-3	CASSQEHLVYNEQFF
.	TRBJ2-3	TRBV4-3	CASSQDLGRSDTQYF
.	TRBJ1-1	TRBV29-1	CSVESVNTEAFF
.	TRBJ2-2	TRBV11-2	CASSLVLQGGSTGELFF
.	TRBJ1-1	TRBV4-1	CASRVGGARNTEAFF
.	TRBJ2-7	TRBV4-2	CASSQDWRRSYEQYF
.	TRBJ1-1	TRBV5-1	CASSLVPGNTEAFF
TRBD1	TRBJ1-1	TRBV5-1	CASSATGGWGTEAFF
.	TRBJ2-7	TRBV7-2	CASSLGGMEDDEQYF
TRBD1	TRBJ2-1	TRBV5-1	CASSGDRDEQFF
TRBD1	TRBJ1-1	TRBV25-1	CASSAQGQGNTEAFF
.	TRBJ2-1	TRBV5-1	CASSPGSTYNEQFF
.	TRBJ2-7	TRBV28	CASSFRGRGAYEQYF
.	TRBJ2-7	TRBV30	CAWSGGQSYEQYF
TRBD1	TRBJ2-1	TRBV28	CASSFSDRGQFF
TRBD2	TRBJ2-5	TRBV15	CATSGRSGKETQYF
TRBD2	TRBJ2-3	TRBV10-3	CAISRIAGVVTDTQYF
TRBD2	TRBJ2-7	TRBV7-3	CASSYIAGAGYEQYF
.	TRBJ2-3	TRBV4-2	CASSQERSDTDTQYF
.	TRBJ2-7	TRBV29-1	CSVSRGTLREQYF
.	TRBJ2-3	TRBV5-1	CASSSGEHTDTQYF
.	TRBJ2-3	TRBV11-2	CASRPPGLSRAGSQYF
.	TRBJ2-2	TRBV4-3	CASSRTGLTTGELFF
TRBD1	TRBJ1-6	TRBV7-3	CASSQTGQSPLHF
.	TRBJ2-2	TRBV5-1	CASSLAGPPGELFF
.	TRBJ2-7	TRBV30	CAWSVTGNFYEQYF
.	TRBJ2-3	TRBV21-1	CAVSPDTQYF
TRBD2	TRBJ2-3	TRBV2	CASSRTSGGDTQYF
TRBD1	TRBJ2-3	TRBV28	CASSTPGTGPDTQYF
.	TRBJ2-5	TRBV9	CASSVAPRNQETQYF
.	TRBJ1-4	TRBV7-9	CASSLARGGTNEKLFF
TRBD1	TRBJ2-2	TRBV5-1	CASSLTGVVTGELFF
.	TRBJ2-1	TRBV7-9	CASTIIRGHNEQFF
TRBD1	TRBJ1-5	TRBV19	CASSVRQGANQPQHF
.	TRBJ2-3	TRBV7-9	CASTPQGREGTDTQYF
.	TRBJ1-1	TRBV7-9	CASSWGGSTEAFF
TRBD1	TRBJ1-1	TRBV4-1	CASSKTGQGDTEAFF